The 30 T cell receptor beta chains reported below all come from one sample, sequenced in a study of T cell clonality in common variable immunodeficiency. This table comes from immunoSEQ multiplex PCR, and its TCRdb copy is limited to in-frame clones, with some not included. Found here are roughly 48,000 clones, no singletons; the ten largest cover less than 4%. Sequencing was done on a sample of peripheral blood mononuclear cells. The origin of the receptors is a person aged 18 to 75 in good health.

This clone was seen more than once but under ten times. CDR3 bases read: TGTGCCTGGAGTCCCGGGACAGGGGGATACAATGAC. It is translated as CAWSPGTGGYND. From start to end, the CDR3 is CAWSPGTGGYNDYTF. V gene TRBV30 combines with J gene TRBJ1-2, with 11 bases identical to TRBD1. The read finishes 3 residues shy of the CDR3 end, and the germline J gene is used to complete it. The germline CDR1 and CDR2 sequences are GTSNPN and SVGIG (reference sequence). The CDR3 is made up of 15 amino acids.

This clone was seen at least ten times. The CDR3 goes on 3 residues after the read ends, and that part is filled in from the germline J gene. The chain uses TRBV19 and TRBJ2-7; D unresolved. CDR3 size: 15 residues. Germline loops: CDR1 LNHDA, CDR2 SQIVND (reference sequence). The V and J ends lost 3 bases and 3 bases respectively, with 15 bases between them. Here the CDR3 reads CASSIVLVDGYEQYF. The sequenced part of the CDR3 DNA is TGTGCCAGTAGTATCGTGTTAGTAGATGGCTACGAG.

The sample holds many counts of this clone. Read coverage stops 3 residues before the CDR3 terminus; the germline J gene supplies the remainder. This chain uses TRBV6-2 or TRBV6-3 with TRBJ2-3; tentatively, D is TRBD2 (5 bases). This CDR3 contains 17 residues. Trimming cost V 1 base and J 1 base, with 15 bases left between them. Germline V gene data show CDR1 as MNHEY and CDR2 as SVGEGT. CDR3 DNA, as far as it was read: TGTGCCAGCAGTTACTTTGGACTGGCCGTGGGCACAGATACG. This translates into CASSYFGLAVGTDT. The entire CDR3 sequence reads CASSYFGLAVGTDTQYF.

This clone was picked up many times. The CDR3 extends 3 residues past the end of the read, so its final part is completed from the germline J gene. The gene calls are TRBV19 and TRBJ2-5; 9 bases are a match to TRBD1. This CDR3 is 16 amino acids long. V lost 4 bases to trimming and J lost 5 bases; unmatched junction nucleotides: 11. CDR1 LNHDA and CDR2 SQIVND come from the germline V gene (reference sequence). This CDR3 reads CASSKSDRGMRETQYF. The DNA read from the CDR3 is TGTGCCAGTAGTAAGTCCGACAGGGGGATGAGGGAGACC.

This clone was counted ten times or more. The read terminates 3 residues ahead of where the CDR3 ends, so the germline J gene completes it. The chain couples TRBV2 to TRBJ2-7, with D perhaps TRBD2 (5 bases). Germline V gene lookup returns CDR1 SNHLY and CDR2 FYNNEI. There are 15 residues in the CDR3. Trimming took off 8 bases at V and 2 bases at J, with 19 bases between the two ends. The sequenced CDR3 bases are TGTGCCAGCTCCCTTGGACGGACTGCCCCCTACGAG. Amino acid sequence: CASSLGRTAPYE. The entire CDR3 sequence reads CASSLGRTAPYEQYF.

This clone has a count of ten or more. CDR3 bases read: TGTGCCATCAGTGACCCAAACAGGGACGAG. Amino acids: CAISDPNRDE. From start to end, the CDR3 is CAISDPNRDEQYF. This chain joins TRBV10-3 and TRBJ2-7, with a weak D call TRBD1 (6 bases). The read terminates 3 residues before the CDR3 end, so the remaining end is supplied by the germline J gene. This CDR3 has 13 residues. V gave up 3 bases and J gave up 5 bases, with 11 bases separating them. Germline V gene data show CDR1 as ENHRY and CDR2 as SYGVKD.

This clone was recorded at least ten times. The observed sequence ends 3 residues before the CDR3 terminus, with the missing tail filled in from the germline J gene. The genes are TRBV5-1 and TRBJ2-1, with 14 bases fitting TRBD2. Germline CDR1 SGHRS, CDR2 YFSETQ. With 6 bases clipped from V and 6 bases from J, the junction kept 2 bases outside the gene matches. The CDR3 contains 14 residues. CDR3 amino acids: CASTGTSGSNEQFF. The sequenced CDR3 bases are TGCGCCAGCACTGGGACTAGCGGGAGCAATGAG.

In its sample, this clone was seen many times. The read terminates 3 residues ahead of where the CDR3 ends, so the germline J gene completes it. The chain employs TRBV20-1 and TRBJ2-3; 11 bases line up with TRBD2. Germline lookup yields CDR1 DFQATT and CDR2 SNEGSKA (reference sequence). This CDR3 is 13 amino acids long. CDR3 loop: CSAYSGRVETQYF. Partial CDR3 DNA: TGCAGTGCCTATAGCGGGAGGGTAGAGACG.

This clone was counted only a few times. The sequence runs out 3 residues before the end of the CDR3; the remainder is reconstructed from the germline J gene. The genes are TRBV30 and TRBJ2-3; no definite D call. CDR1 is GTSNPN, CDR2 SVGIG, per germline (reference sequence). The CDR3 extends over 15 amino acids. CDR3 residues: CAWSIANGFQETQYF. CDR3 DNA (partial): TGTGCCTGGAGTATCGCTAACGGGTTCCAAGAGACG.

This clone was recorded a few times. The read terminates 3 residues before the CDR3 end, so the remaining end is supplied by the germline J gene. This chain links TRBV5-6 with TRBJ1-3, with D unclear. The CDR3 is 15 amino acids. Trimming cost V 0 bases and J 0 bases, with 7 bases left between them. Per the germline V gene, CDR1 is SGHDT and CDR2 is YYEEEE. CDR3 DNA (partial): TGTGCCAGCAGCTTGGGGACTCTCTCTGGAAACACC. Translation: CASSLGTLSGNT. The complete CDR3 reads CASSLGTLSGNTIYF.

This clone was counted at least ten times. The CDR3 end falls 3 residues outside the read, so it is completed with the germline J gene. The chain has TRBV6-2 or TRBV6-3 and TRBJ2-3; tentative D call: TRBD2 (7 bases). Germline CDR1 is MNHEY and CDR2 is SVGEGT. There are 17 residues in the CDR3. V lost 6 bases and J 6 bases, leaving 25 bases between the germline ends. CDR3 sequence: CASRGASGGFTADTQYF. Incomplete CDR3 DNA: TGTGCCAGCAGGGGGGCTAGCGGAGGATTTACTGCGGATACG.

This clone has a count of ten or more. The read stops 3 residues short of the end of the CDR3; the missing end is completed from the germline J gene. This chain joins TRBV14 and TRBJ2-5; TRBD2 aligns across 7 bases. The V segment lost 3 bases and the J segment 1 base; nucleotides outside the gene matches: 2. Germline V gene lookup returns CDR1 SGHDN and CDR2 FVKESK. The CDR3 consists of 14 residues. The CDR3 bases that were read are TGTGCCAGCAGCCATCTAGCGGCCCAAGAGACC. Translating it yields CASSHLAAQET. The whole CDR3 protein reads CASSHLAAQETQYF.

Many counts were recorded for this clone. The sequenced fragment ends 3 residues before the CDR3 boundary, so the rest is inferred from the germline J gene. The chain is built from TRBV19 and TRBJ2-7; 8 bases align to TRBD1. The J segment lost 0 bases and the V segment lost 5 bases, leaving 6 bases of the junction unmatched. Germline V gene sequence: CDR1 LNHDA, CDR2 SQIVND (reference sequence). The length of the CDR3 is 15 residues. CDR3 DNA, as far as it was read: TGTGCCAGTAGTGAGGGGACAGGCCGCTCCTACGAG. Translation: CASSEGTGRSYE. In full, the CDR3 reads CASSEGTGRSYEQYF.

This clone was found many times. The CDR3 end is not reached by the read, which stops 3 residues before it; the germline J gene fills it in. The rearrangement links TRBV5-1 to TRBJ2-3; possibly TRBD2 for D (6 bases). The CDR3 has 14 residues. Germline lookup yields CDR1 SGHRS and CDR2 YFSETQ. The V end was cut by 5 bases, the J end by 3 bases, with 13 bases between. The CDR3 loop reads CASRTGLLTDTQYF. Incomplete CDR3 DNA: TGCGCCAGCAGAACGGGACTCTTGACAGATACG.

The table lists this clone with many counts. The CDR3 here is CAWNQGASDGYTF. The sequenced CDR3 bases are TGTGCCTGGAATCAGGGGGCTTCGGATGGC. The rearrangement joins TRBV30 to TRBJ1-2; 8 bases agree with TRBD1. The sequenced fragment ends 3 residues before the CDR3 boundary, so the rest is inferred from the germline J gene. The V gene's germline CDR1 is GTSNPN and CDR2 SVGIG (reference sequence). There are 13 residues in the CDR3. V was clipped by 4 bases and J by 6 bases; unmatched bases: 7.

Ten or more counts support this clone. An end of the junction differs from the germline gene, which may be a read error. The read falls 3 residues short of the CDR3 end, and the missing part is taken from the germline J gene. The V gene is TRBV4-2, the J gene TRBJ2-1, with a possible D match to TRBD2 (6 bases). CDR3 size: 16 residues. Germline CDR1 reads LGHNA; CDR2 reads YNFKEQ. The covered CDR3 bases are TGCGCCAGCAGCCAAGATTGGAGCGGGCTTTACAATGAG. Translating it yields CASSQDWSGLYNE. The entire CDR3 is CASSQDWSGLYNEQFF.

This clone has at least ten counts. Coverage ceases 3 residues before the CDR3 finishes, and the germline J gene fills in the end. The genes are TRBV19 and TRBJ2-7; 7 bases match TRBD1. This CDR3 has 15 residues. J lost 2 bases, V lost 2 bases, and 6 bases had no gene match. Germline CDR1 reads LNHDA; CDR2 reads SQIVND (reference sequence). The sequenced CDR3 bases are TGTGCCAGTAGTATATACTCAGGGACAGCCTACGAG. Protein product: CASSIYSGTAYE. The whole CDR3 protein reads CASSIYSGTAYEQYF.

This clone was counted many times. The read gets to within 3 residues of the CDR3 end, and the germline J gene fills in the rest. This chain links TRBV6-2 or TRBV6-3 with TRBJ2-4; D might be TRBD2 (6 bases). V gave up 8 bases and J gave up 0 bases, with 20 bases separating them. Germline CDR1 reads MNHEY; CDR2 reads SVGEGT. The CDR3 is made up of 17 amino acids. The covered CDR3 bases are TGTGCCAGCGGGTCCCCGGGACTTCCTCTAGCCAAAAACATT. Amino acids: CASGSPGLPLAKNI. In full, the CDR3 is CASGSPGLPLAKNIQYF.

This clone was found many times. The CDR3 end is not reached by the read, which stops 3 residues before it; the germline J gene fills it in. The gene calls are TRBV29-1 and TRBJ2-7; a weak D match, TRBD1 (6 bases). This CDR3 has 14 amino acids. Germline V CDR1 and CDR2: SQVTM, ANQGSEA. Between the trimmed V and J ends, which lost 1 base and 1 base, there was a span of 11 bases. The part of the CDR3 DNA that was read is TGCAGCGTTGAAGGCCTCAGGGGTTCCTACGAG. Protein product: CSVEGLRGSYE. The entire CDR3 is CSVEGLRGSYEQYF.

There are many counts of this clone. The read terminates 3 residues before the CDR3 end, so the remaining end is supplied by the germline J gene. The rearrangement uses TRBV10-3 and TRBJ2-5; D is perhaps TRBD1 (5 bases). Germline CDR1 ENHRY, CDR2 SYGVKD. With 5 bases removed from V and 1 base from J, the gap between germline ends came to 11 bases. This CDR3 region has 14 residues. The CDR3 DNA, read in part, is TGTGCCATCAGTTTAGACAGATCCCAAGAGACC. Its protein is CAISLDRSQET. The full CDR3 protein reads CAISLDRSQETQYF.

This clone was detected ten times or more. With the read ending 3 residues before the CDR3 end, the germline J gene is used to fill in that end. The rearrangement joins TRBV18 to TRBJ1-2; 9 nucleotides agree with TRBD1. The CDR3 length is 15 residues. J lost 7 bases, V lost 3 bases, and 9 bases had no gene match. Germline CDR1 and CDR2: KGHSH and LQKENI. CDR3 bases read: TGTGCCAGCTCACCTCCGGGACAGGGATCGGGTGGC. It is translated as CASSPPGQGSGG. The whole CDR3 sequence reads CASSPPGQGSGGYTF.

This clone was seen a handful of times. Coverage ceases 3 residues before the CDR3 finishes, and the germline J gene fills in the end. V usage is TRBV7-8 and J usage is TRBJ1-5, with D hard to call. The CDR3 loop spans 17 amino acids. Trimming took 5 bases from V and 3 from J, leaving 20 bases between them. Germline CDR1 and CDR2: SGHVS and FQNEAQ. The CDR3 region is CASSPDRRTGINQPQHF. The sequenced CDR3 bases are TGTGCCAGCAGCCCAGATAGACGGACTGGTATCAATCAGCCC.

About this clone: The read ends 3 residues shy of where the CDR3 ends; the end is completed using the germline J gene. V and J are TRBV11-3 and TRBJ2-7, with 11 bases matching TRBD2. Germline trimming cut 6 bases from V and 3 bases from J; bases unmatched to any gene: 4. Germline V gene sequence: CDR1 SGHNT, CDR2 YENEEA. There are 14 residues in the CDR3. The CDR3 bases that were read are TGTGCCAGCAGGCCAACTAGCGGGGGCTACGAG. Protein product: CASRPTSGGYE. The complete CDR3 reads CASRPTSGGYEQYF.

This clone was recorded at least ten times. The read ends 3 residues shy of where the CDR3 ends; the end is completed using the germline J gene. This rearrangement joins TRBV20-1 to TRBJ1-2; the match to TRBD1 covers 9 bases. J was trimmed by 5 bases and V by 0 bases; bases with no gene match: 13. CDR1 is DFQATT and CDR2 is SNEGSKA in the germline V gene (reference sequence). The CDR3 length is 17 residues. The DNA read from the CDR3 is TGCAGTGCTAGAGATCTTAGGGACAGGGACTCTCGGTATGGC. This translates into CSARDLRDRDSRYG. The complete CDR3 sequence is CSARDLRDRDSRYGYTF.

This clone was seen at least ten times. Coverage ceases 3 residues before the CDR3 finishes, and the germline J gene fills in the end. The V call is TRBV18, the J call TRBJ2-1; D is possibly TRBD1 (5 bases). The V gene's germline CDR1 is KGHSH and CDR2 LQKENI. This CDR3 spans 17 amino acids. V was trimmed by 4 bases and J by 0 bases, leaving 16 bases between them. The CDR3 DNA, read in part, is TGTGCCAGCTCACGGCAGAACCAGGGCAGCTCCTACAATGAG. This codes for CASSRQNQGSSYNE. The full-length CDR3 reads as CASSRQNQGSSYNEQFF.

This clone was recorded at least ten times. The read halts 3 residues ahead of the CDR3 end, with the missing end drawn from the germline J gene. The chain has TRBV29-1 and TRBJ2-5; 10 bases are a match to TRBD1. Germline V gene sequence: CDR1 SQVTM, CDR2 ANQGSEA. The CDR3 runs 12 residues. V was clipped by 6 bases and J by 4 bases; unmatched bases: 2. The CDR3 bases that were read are TGCAGCGTCCGGGACAGGGGAGAGACC. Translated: CSVRDRGET. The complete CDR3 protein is CSVRDRGETQYF.

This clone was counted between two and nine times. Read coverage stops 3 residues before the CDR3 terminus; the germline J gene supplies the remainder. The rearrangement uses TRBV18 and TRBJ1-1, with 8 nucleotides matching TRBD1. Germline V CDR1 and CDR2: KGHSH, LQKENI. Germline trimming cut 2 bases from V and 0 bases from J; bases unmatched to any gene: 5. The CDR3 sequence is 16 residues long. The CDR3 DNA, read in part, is TGTGCCAGCTCACCAGCGAGGACAGGGTTGAACACTGAA. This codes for CASSPARTGLNTE. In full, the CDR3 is CASSPARTGLNTEAFF. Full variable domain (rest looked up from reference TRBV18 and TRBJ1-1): NAGVMQNPRHLVRRRGQEARLRCSPMKGHSHVYWYRQLPEEGLKFMVYLQKENIIDESGMPKERFSAEFPKEGPSILRIQQVVRGDSAAYFCASSPARTGLNTEAFFGQGTRLTVV.

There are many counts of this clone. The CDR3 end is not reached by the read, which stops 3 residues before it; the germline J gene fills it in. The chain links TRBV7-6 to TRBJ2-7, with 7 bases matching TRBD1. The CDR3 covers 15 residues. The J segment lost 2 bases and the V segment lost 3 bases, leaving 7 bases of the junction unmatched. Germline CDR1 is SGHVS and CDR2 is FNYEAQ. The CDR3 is CASSFLPGQTYEQYF. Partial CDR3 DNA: TGTGCCAGCAGCTTCCTTCCGGGACAGACCTACGAG.

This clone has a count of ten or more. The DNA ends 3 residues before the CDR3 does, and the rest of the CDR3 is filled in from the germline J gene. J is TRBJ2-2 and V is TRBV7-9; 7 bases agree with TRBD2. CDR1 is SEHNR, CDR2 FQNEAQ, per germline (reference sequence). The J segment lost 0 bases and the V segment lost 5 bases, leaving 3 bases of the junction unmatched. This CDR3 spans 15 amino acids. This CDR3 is CASSPGLSNTGELFF. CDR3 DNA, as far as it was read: TGTGCCAGCAGCCCGGGACTATCGAACACCGGGGAG.

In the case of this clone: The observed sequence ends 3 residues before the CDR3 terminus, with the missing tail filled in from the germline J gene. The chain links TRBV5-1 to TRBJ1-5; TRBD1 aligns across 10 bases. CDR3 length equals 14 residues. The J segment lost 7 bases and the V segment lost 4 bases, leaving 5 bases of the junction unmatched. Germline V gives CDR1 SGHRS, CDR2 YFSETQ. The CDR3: CASSPGTGAQPQHF. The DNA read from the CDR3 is TGCGCCAGCAGCCCAGGGACAGGGGCGCAGCCC.